What follows are 22 T cell receptor beta chains derived from one specimen sequenced in a study of blood T cell repertoires in COVID-19. The method was immunoSEQ multiplex PCR; TCRdb's version includes in-frame clones alone and lacks a portion of them. The sample yields about 74,000 clones, 80% to 90% seen once. Input material: peripheral blood. The receptors here all came from a woman of 80 years or more with active or convalescent COVID-19.

This chain's CDR3 is CASSFTVEQYF. The CDR3 DNA reads TGTGCCAGCAGCTTCACGGTCGAGCAGTACTTC. J is TRBJ2-7 and V is TRBV11-3, with D unresolved. CDR3 length: 11 residues. Germline V gene sequence: CDR1 SGHNT, CDR2 YENEEA. Trimming left V 3 bases short and J 6 bases short, with 6 bases between.

The chain is built from TRBV4-1 and TRBJ2-3, with 10 bases that match TRBD1. The CDR3 extends over 18 amino acids. The germline CDR1 and CDR2 sequences are MGHRA and YSYEKL. The trim removed 4 bases at V and 0 bases at J, leaving 10 bases unmatched. The chain's CDR3 is CASSRGQGGPTSTDTQYF. DNA of the CDR3: TGCGCCAGCAGCCGCGGACAGGGGGGGCCGACTAGCACAGATACGCAGTATTTT.

CDR3 protein: CASSYGGTYKETQYF. In DNA, the CDR3 is TGTGCCAGCAGTTACGGCGGGACGTACAAAGAGACCCAGTACTTC. The chain links TRBV6-5 to TRBJ2-5; TRBD2 might be the D (6 bases). V lost 2 bases and J 3 bases, leaving 13 bases between the germline ends. Germline-derived CDR1 and CDR2 are MNHEY and SVGAGI. The CDR3 extends over 15 amino acids.

This clone turned up a few times. The rearrangement uses TRBV11-1 and TRBJ2-7, with 7 bases fitting TRBD2. CDR3 size: 13 residues. From germline, CDR1 is SGHAT and CDR2 FQDESV (reference sequence). V shed 8 bases, J shed 3 bases, and the junction held 7 bases outside the gene matches. CDR3 residues: CASAISGGYEQYF. The CDR3 nucleotides read TGTGCCAGCGCCATCTCGGGGGGCTACGAGCAGTACTTC.

The gene calls are TRBV18 and TRBJ1-6; TRBD1 matches 7 bases. V gave up 6 bases and J gave up 0 bases; unmatched junction bases: 2. The germline gives CDR1 KGHSH, CDR2 LQKENI. This CDR3 is 15 amino acids long. The CDR3 is CASSTGSSYNSPLHF. The CDR3 coding sequence is TGTGCCAGCTCGACAGGGAGCTCCTATAATTCACCCCTCCACTTT.

V and J are TRBV19 and TRBJ1-5; D call uncertain. This CDR3 has 14 residues. Deletions cut 8 bases from V and 2 bases from J, with 13 bases between. Germline V gene sequence: CDR1 LNHDA, CDR2 SQIVND (reference sequence). CDR3 protein: CASGGGSGNQPQHF. The CDR3 DNA sequence: TGTGCCAGTGGAGGAGGGAGCGGCAATCAGCCCCAGCATTTT.

This chain links TRBV12-3 or TRBV12-4 with TRBJ1-2; no reliable D call. The CDR3 sequence is 13 residues long. The V end lost 6 bases, the J end lost 2 bases, and 10 bases lay between the germline ends. CDR3 sequence reads: CASSPTVNYGYTF. DNA of the CDR3: TGTGCCAGCAGCCCTACAGTCAACTATGGCTACACCTTC.

The chain couples TRBV9 to TRBJ2-1; the match to TRBD2 covers 15 bases. CDR1 is SGDLS, CDR2 YYNGEE, per germline. Trimming took 2 bases from V and 9 from J; bases not matched to a gene: 9. CDR3 length: 17 amino acids. CDR3 residues: CASSVGLAGGLVVEQFF. DNA of the CDR3: TGTGCCAGCAGCGTCGGACTAGCGGGGGGGCTAGTAGTTGAGCAGTTCTTC.

This clone was seen just once. Additional DNA sequences in this sample encode the identical CDR3. The CDR3 bases are TGTGCCAGTAGTCCGACAGGGGGCGGTCAGCCCCAGCATTTT. Protein sequence: CASSPTGGGQPQHF. The chain joins TRBV19 to TRBJ1-5; 10 nucleotides align to TRBD1. Germline assignment: CDR1 LNHDA and CDR2 SQIVND (reference sequence). The ends lost 5 bases at V and 6 bases at J; junction bases unmatched: 4. The CDR3 has 14 amino acids.

V is TRBV7-9 and J is TRBJ2-2; TRBD1 might be the D (5 bases). The germline gives CDR1 SEHNR, CDR2 FQNEAQ (reference sequence). The CDR3 runs 14 residues. V lost 1 base and J 6 bases, leaving 9 bases between the germline ends. CDR3 residues: CASSLDWGSGELFF. CDR3 in DNA: TGTGCCAGCAGCTTAGATTGGGGCTCCGGGGAGCTGTTTTTT.

CDR3 in DNA: TGCGCCAGCAGCCAACTCCTTTTTTTCGAGGGGGCTTACGAGCAGTACTTC. Amino acid sequence: CASSQLLFFEGAYEQYF. The chain joins TRBV4-1 to TRBJ2-7; TRBD1 matches at 7 bases. V was pared by 2 bases and J by 4 bases, with 14 bases of the junction left unmatched. Germline V CDR1 and CDR2: MGHRA, YSYEKL. The CDR3 runs 17 residues.

Only a few counts were recorded for this clone. The V gene is TRBV7-2, the J gene TRBJ1-2; possibly TRBD1 for D (5 bases). V was clipped by 10 bases and J by 3 bases, with 18 bases between them. In germline, CDR1 is SGHTA, CDR2 FQGNSA. This CDR3 is 14 amino acids long. The CDR3 DNA reads as TGTGCCACCCAGGTAGGGGAGGAGGACTATGGCTACACCTTC. Its protein product is CATQVGEEDYGYTF. Full variable domain (outside the CDR3, taken from reference TRBV7-2 and TRBJ1-2): GAGVSQSPSNKVTEKGKDVELRCDPISGHTALYWYRQSLGQGLEFLIYFQGNSAPDKSGLPSDRFSAERTGGSVSTLTIQRTQQEDSAVYLCATQVGEEDYGYTFGSGTRLTVV.

The gene calls are TRBV9 and TRBJ2-3, with a tentative D call TRBD2 (5 bases). Germline CDR1 reads SGDLS; CDR2 reads YYNGEE. Between the trimmed V and J ends, which lost 3 bases and 0 bases, there was a span of 8 bases. The CDR3 runs to 14 residues. The CDR3 DNA reads TGTGCCAGCAGCGCGGACTGGAGCACAGATACGCAGTATTTT. The encoded protein is CASSADWSTDTQYF.

V usage is TRBV4-1 and J usage is TRBJ2-1; 8 positions match TRBD2. CDR1 MGHRA and CDR2 YSYEKL come from the germline V gene. This CDR3 comprises 16 residues. V shed 4 bases and J 1 base; nucleotides not matched to a gene: 6. Here the CDR3 reads CASSRRASGSYNEQFF. The CDR3 bases are TGCGCCAGCAGCCGGCGGGCTAGCGGGTCCTACAATGAGCAGTTCTTC.

The V gene is TRBV19, the J gene TRBJ2-3; 13 bases match TRBD2. With V trimmed by 5 bases and J by 4 bases, 3 bases remained unmatched. This CDR3 contains 15 residues. Germline CDR1 and CDR2: LNHDA and SQIVND (reference sequence). CDR3: CASSPTSGGSDTQYF. The CDR3 DNA sequence: TGTGCCAGTAGTCCGACTAGCGGGGGGTCAGATACGCAGTATTTT.

The chain recombines TRBV6-1 with TRBJ1-5, with D perhaps matching TRBD1 (5 bases). From germline, CDR1 is MNHNS and CDR2 SASEGT. This CDR3 region has 14 residues. The germline V and J ends were trimmed by 3 bases and 5 bases, with 11 bases remaining between them. CDR3 protein: CASSEIGGDQPQHF. The CDR3 DNA reads TGTGCCAGCAGTGAGATCGGGGGAGATCAGCCCCAGCATTTT.

This clone was counted a few times. The chain carries TRBV19 and TRBJ1-1; D gene ambiguous. Germline loops: CDR1 LNHDA, CDR2 SQIVND (reference sequence). V lost 3 bases and J 6 bases, leaving 14 bases between the germline ends. The CDR3 spans 14 residues. The CDR3 protein is CASSMRRGAAEAFF. CDR3 nucleotides: TGTGCCAGTAGTATGAGGCGGGGAGCCGCTGAAGCTTTCTTT.

The chain links TRBV2 to TRBJ2-5; TRBD2 aligns across 15 bases. V shed 6 bases and J 5 bases; nucleotides not matched to a gene: 4. The length of the CDR3 is 15 residues. Looked up from germline, CDR1 is SNHLY and CDR2 is FYNNEI. CDR3 amino acids: CASSGTSGGRETQYF. The CDR3 bases are TGTGCCAGCAGCGGGACTAGCGGGGGGAGGGAGACCCAGTACTTC.

The chain recombines TRBV11-2 with TRBJ2-6; no reliable D call. Germline V gene sequence: CDR1 SGHAT, CDR2 FQNNGV. V was clipped by 4 bases and J by 1 base, with 11 bases between them. CDR3 size: 16 residues. The CDR3 here is CASSYAGKSGANVLTF. The CDR3 DNA sequence: TGTGCCAGCAGCTATGCAGGCAAATCTGGGGCCAACGTCCTGACTTTC.

This chain links TRBV20-1 with TRBJ1-1, with a tentative D call TRBD1 (5 bases). CDR1 is DFQATT, CDR2 SNEGSKA, per germline (reference sequence). The CDR3 consists of 11 residues. The V end lost 5 bases, the J end lost 5 bases, and 9 bases lay between the germline ends. For the CDR3, the DNA is TGCAGTGCTCTTCGGGGGACTGAAGCTTTCTTT. This translates into CSALRGTEAFF.

The J gene is TRBJ1-4, the V gene TRBV4-3; D remains unclear. Germline-derived CDR1 and CDR2 are LGHNA and YSLEER. The CDR3 is 16 residues long. Trimming pared 0 bases from V and 3 bases from J, leaving 11 bases between. CDR3 DNA: TGCGCCAGCAGCCAAGATAAATGGCGGTCTAATGAAAAACTGTTTTTT. Translating gives CASSQDKWRSNEKLFF.

J is TRBJ2-1 and V is TRBV9; TRBD2 matches 8 bases. The CDR3 is made up of 16 amino acids. V was clipped by 4 bases and J by 8 bases; unmatched bases: 14. Germline V CDR1 and CDR2: SGDLS, YYNGEE. The CDR3 DNA is TGTGCCAGCAGCCTCCGGACTGGCGGGGGGACCCATGAGCAGTTCTTC. Translated, it gives CASSLRTGGGTHEQFF.